This T cell receptor (beta chain) was recovered during a study of blood T cell repertoires in COVID-19. On the study more broadly: PBMCs, B-cell-depleted T cells, or T cells provided the cDNA or gDNA that made up the material.

The V gene's germline CDR1 is MGHRA and CDR2 YSYEKL. This CDR3 spans 13 amino acids. J was trimmed by 12 bases and V by 1 base; bases with no gene match: 2. In the study's own analysis: Using reference gene primer amplification, nucleated cell counts were estimated. Profiling relied on immunoSEQ multiplex PCR, and the TCRdb table lists in-frame clones only, not all of them. Clonal size and the V and J genes are those of that table, whereas D and trimming came from the DNA. The sample carries around 130,000 clones, 70% to 85% recorded once. This chain links TRBV4-1 with TRBJ1-4; 10 nucleotides line up with TRBD1. The receptor was derived from a woman of 80 years or more with acute or convalescent COVID-19. Input material: peripheral blood. CDR3 residues: CASSQAGQGQLFF. The CDR3 region has the DNA TGCGCCAGCAGCCAAGCGGGACAGGGGCAACTGTTTTTT.